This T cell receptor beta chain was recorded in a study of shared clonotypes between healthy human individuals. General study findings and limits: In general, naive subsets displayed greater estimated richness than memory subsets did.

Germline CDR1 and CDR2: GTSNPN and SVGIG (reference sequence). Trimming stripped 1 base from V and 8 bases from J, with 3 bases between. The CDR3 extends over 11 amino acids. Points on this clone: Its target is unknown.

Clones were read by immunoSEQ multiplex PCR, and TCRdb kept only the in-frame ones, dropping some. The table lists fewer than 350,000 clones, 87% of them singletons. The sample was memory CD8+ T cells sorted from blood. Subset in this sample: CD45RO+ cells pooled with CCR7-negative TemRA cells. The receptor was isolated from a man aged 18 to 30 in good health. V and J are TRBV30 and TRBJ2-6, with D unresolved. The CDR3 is CAWSGPNVLTF. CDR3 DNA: TGTGCCTGGAGTGGACCCAACGTCCTGACTTTC.